The present entry profiles one T cell receptor (beta chain) with its context. As yet, its antigen is unknown. The data were obtained in a study of T cells expressing NK-cell markers. Whole-study context: Seven of eight sequenced donors tested HCMV-seropositive; one tested seronegative.

Notes on the study in general: These clonotypes also led the CD3+CD56-NKG2C+ fraction in a few donors.

Germline V gene data show CDR1 as SGHTA and CDR2 as FQGNSA. CDR3 length: 15 residues. Using the 5' RACE reads, TCRdb records one entry per CDR3 protein without DNA. The sample has fewer than 400,000 distinct CDR3 sequences. Source material: blood T cells: a sorted CD56 or NKG2C T cell subset, CD4+ or CD8+ T cells, or bulk PBMC T cells (not recorded which). The chain couples TRBV7-2 to TRBJ2-6. This TCR was sampled from a man aged 18-75 years in good health. CDR3 sequence: CASSRSSSGANVLTF.